This TCR beta chain appears in the sequencing data of a study of blood T cell repertoires in COVID-19. J gave up 3 bases and V 0 bases, and 11 bases lay outside the gene matches. The germline V gene encodes CDR1 SGDLS and CDR2 YYNGEE. There are 18 residues in the CDR3. Assay used: immunoSEQ multiplex PCR; TCRdb lists only in-frame clones, some missing. The sample consists of about 240,000 clones, around 86% of them appearing once. The origin of this receptor is a man aged 30 to 39 who had recovered from COVID-19. This chain joins TRBV9 and TRBJ2-3, with 9 bases that match TRBD2. Sequenced: peripheral blood. The CDR3 region has the DNA TGTGCCAGCAGCGTAGCTGGCGGGGGGGAAGTATCGACAGATACGCAGTATTTT. It codes for CASSVAGGGEVSTDTQYF.